This T cell receptor beta chain was recovered during a study of radiation and T cells in renal cell carcinoma. Time point here: blood 2 weeks post-SBRT. Treatment defined: 15 Gy SBRT to primary tumor, nephrectomy 4 weeks later. Produced via immunoSEQ multiplex PCR; TCRdb's table is partial and in-frame only. The table has roughly 130,000 clones, about 88% seen once. This clone was found a few times. The V gene's germline CDR1 is MDHEN and CDR2 SYDVKM. The CDR3 loop spans 15 amino acids. After removal of 3 bases from V and 8 bases from J, the junction contained 4 bases not matched to a gene. Sequencing was performed on blood, taken from a patient whose treatment included radiotherapy and nephrectomy. The sequence was obtained from a woman in her 70s with renal cell carcinoma. The chain combines TRBV28 with TRBJ2-1, with 13 bases that match TRBD2. The CDR3 region is CASSFSTSGGYEQFF. In DNA form, the CDR3 reads TGTGCCAGCAGTTTCTCGACTAGCGGGGGGTATGAGCAGTTCTTC.